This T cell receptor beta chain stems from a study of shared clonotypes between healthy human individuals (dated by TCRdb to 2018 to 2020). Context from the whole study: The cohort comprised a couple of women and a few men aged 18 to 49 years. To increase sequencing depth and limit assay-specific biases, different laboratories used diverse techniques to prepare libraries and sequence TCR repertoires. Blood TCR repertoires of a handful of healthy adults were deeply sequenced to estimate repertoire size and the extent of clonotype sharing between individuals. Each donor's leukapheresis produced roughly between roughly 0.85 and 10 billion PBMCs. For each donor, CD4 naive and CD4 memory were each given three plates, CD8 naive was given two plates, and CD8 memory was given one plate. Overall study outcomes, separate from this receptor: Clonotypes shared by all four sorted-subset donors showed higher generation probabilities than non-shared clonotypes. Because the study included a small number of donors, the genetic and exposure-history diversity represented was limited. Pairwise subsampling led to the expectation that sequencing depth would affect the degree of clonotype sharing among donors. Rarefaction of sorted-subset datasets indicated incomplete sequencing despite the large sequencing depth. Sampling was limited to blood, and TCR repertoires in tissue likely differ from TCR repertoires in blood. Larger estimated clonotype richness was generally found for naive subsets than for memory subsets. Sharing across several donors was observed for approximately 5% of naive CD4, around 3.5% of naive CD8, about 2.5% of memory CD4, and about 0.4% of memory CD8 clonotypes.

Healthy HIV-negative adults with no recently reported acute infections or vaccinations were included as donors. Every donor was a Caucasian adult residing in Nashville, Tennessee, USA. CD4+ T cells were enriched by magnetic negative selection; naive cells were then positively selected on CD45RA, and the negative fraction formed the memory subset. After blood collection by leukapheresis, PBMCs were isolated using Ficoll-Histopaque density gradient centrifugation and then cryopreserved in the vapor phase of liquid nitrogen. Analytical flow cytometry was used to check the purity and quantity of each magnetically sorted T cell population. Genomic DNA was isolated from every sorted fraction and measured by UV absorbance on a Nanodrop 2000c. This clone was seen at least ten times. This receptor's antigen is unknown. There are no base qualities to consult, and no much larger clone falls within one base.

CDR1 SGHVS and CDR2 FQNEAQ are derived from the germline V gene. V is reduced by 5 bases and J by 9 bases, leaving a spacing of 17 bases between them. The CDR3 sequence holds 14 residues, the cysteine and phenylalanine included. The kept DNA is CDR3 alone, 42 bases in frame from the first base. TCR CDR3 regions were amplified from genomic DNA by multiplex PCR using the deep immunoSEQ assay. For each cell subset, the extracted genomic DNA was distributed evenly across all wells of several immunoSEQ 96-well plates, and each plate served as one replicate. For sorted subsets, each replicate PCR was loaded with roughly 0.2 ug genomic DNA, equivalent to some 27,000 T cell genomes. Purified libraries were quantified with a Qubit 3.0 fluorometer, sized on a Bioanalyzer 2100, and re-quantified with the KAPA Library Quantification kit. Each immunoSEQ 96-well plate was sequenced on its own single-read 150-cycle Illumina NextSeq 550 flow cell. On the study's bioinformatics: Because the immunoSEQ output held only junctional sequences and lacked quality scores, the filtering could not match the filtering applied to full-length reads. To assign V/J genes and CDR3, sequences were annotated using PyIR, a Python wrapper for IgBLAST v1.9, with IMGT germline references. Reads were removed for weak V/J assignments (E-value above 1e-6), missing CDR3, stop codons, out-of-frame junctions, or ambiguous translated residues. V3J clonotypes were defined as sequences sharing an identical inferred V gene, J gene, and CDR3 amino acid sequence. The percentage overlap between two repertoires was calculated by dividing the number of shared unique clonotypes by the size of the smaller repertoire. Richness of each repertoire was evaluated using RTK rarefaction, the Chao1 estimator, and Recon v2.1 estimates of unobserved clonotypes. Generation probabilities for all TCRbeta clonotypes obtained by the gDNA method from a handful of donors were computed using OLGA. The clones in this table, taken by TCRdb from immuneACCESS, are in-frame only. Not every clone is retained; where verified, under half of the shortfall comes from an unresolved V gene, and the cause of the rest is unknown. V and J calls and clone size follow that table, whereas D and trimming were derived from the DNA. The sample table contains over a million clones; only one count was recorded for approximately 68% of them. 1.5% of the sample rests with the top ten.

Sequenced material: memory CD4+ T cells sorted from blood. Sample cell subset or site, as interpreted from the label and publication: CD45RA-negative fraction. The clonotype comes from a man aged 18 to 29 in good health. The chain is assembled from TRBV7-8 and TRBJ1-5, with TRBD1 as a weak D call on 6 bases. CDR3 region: CASSRGGLAGPQHF. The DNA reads TGTGCCAGCAGCCGAGGGGGGCTTGCGGGGCCCCAGCATTTT.